The present entry profiles one T cell receptor beta chain with its context. Germline loops: CDR1 KGHDR, CDR2 SFDVKD. V shed 1 base and J shed 7 bases, with 12 bases lying between them. The CDR3 is made up of 14 amino acids. The data derive from a study of blood T cell repertoires in COVID-19. Study-level information: Samples representing acute and convalescent COVID-19 were sourced from the United States, Italy and Spain. Nucleic acid was either cDNA or gDNA, and it came from T cells, B-cell-depleted T cells, or PBMCs.

As originally analysed: Amplification with reference gene primers provided the estimates of nucleated cell counts. The method was immunoSEQ multiplex PCR; TCRdb's version includes in-frame clones alone and lacks a portion of them. Clone size and the V and J calls come from that table; the DNA yielded D and trimming. The sample comprises about 250,000 clones, around 89% of which are singletons, and about 0.8% rests with the top ten. This receptor was obtained from a man aged 25 to 45 with acute or convalescent COVID-19. V and J are TRBV24-1 and TRBJ1-2; no firm D call. The specimen sequenced was peripheral blood. CDR3 sequence: CATSDFRNSRGYTF. The DNA for the CDR3 is TGTGCCACCAGTGATTTCCGGAACAGTCGTGGCTACACCTTC.